One sample yielded the 29 T cell receptor beta chains listed below, sequenced in a study of shared clonotypes between healthy human individuals (dated by TCRdb to 2018 to 2020). To prepare the library, the immunoSEQ multiplex PCR assay was applied. The clones in this table, taken by TCRdb from immuneACCESS, are in-frame only. Not every clone is retained; where verified, under half of the shortfall comes from an unresolved V gene, and the cause of the rest is unknown. Across this sample there are about 2.4 million clones, with over 85% seen only once. Of the sample, about 0.34% falls within the top ten clones. The specimen was naive CD4+ T cells from PBMCs. Explained via the paper, the cell subset or site label denotes: CD45RA+ positively selected. These receptors all come from a man aged 18 to 30 in good health. Some clones in this sample may be carry-over from other donors' samples.

The chain links TRBV4-3 to TRBJ2-3, with 11 bases aligning to TRBD1. CDR1 is LGHNA, CDR2 YSLEER, per germline. The CDR3 consists of 17 residues. The ends lost 4 bases at V and 1 base at J; junction bases unmatched: 7. The CDR3 region is CASSPRAGQGGTDTQYF. As DNA, the CDR3 is TGCGCCAGCAGCCCCAGGGCGGGACAGGGGGGCACAGATACGCAGTATTTT.

This rearrangement joins TRBV5-1 to TRBJ2-3; 7 bases are a match to TRBD2. This CDR3 comprises 15 residues. The trim removed 5 bases at V and 5 bases at J, leaving 11 bases unmatched. In germline, CDR1 is SGHRS, CDR2 YFSETQ. The CDR3 DNA reads as TGCGCCAGCAGGGAAGGCGGGAGAGGGGTAGATACGCAGTATTTT. It specifies CASREGGRGVDTQYF.

CDR3: CAIRMTPNTGELFF. The CDR3 nucleotides read TGTGCCATCAGGATGACACCGAACACCGGGGAGCTGTTTTTT. The chain uses TRBV10-3 and TRBJ2-2; D remains unclear. Germline V gene data show CDR1 as ENHRY and CDR2 as SYGVKD. The CDR3 has 14 amino acids. V was cut by 6 bases and J by 0 bases, with 8 bases left in between.

The chain couples TRBV25-1 to TRBJ1-4, with 8 bases lining up with TRBD1. CDR3 length: 16 amino acids. With 4 bases clipped from V and 8 bases from J, the junction kept 12 bases outside the gene matches. Germline V lookup: CDR1 MGHDK, CDR2 SYGVNS. CDR3 sequence reads: CASSGNPTGVVEKLFF. Written as DNA, the CDR3 is TGTGCCAGCAGTGGCAACCCGACAGGGGTTGTGGAAAAACTGTTTTTT.

The chain uses TRBV30 and TRBJ1-4, with TRBD1 as a possible D gene (6 bases). Trimming shortened V by 4 bases and J by 3 bases, and 15 bases separated the two germline ends. This CDR3 comprises 15 residues. The germline gives CDR1 GTSNPN, CDR2 SVGIG (reference sequence). The DNA for the CDR3 is TGTGCCTGGACCAGTAAACAGGGAGCTAATGAAAAACTGTTTTTT. It is translated as CAWTSKQGANEKLFF.

The V call is TRBV19, the J call TRBJ1-4; unclear D gene. CDR1 is LNHDA, CDR2 SQIVND, per germline (reference sequence). The CDR3 has 16 amino acids. Trimming shortened V by 1 base and J by 5 bases, and 14 bases separated the two germline ends. The CDR3, as DNA: TGTGCCAGTAGTATAGGCTTGGAACCCAGGAATGAAAAACTGTTTTTT. It translates to CASSIGLEPRNEKLFF.

The V call is TRBV11-2, the J call TRBJ2-1; the D is unclear. This CDR3 spans 14 amino acids. V was trimmed by 5 bases and J by 8 bases, leaving 16 bases between them. CDR1 is SGHAT and CDR2 is FQNNGV in the germline V gene. CDR3 DNA: TGTGCCAGCAGCCGACTCCTTAGTGGGTATGAGCAGTTCTTC. Translation gives CASSRLLSGYEQFF. The entire variable domain, with the rest obtained from reference TRBV11-2 and TRBJ2-1, is as follows: EAGVAQSPRYKIIEKRQSVAFWCNPISGHATLYWYQQILGQGPKLLIQFQNNGVVDDSQLPKDRFSAERLKGVDSTLKIQPAKLEDSAVYLCASSRLLSGYEQFFGPGTRLTVL.

The rearrangement joins TRBV10-2 to TRBJ2-5; 9 bases are shared with TRBD2. The J call may be faulty, since TRBJ2-7 better matches the DNA end. The germline gives CDR1 WSHSY, CDR2 SAAADI. There are 15 residues in the CDR3. This CDR3 reads CASSESGRSLDEQYF. The CDR3 DNA reads as TGCGCCAGCAGTGAGAGCGGGAGGAGCTTAGACGAGCAGTACTTC.

This clone came up a few times. V is TRBV28 and J is TRBJ1-1; D ambiguous. The germline V gene encodes CDR1 MDHEN and CDR2 SYDVKM. V lost 4 bases and J lost 8, with 8 bases in between. This CDR3 spans 11 amino acids. The CDR3 region is CASSSNREAFF. The DNA of the CDR3 is TGTGCCAGCAGTTCGAACAGAGAAGCTTTCTTT.

The chain employs TRBV28 and TRBJ1-1; possible D gene TRBD1, 5 bases. This CDR3 has 12 residues. V lost 1 base and J lost 11, with 11 bases in between. CDR1 MDHEN and CDR2 SYDVKM come from the germline V gene. The CDR3 DNA reads TGTGCCAGCAGTTTATTGGGGACGACGGCTTTCTTT. Its translation: CASSLLGTTAFF. The whole variable domain, filled in from reference TRBV28 and TRBJ1-1, reads DVKVTQSSRYLVKRTGEKVFLECVQDMDHENMFWYRQDPGLGLRLIYFSYDVKMKEKGDIPEGYSVSREKKERFSLILESASTNQTSMYLCASSLLGTTAFFGQGTRLTVV.

Details on this clone: Other nucleotide sequences from this sample produce the same CDR3. The gene calls are TRBV18 and TRBJ2-3, with D possibly called TRBD1 or TRBD2 (5 bases each). The germline gives CDR1 KGHSH, CDR2 LQKENI. This CDR3 is built from 12 residues. Trimming shortened V by 3 bases and J by 5 bases, and 6 bases separated the two germline ends. The CDR3 nucleotides are TGTGCCAGCTCACCTGGGGGAGATACGCAGTATTTT. Translating it yields CASSPGGDTQYF.

This clone was picked up one time. The J gene is TRBJ1-4, the V gene TRBV10-3; 9 bases map to TRBD1. V shed 6 bases, J shed 6 bases, and the junction held 5 bases outside the gene matches. The CDR3 contains 14 residues. The germline CDR1 and CDR2 sequences are ENHRY and SYGVKD. The CDR3: CAIRGGQGHEKLFF. The CDR3 DNA is TGTGCCATCAGGGGGGGACAGGGTCATGAAAAACTGTTTTTT.

A word on this clone: Other nucleotide sequences in the sample specify the same CDR3. The chain combines TRBV28 with TRBJ2-1; 9 bases agree with TRBD1. Trimming took 6 bases from V and 2 from J; bases not matched to a gene: 5. The CDR3 loop spans 15 amino acids. The V gene's germline CDR1 is MDHEN and CDR2 SYDVKM. DNA of the CDR3: TGTGCCAGCAGCGAAGGGACAGGGACCTACAATGAGCAGTTCTTC. Amino acid sequence: CASSEGTGTYNEQFF.

This clone was seen a few times. The chain employs TRBV29-1 and TRBJ1-1; tentative D call: TRBD1 (6 bases). The CDR3 consists of 12 residues. Trimming took off 7 bases at V and 4 bases at J, with 13 bases between the two ends. The germline V gene encodes CDR1 SQVTM and CDR2 ANQGSEA. The CDR3 loop reads CSAQGFITEAFF. The CDR3 nucleotides are TGCAGCGCCCAGGGGTTTATCACTGAAGCTTTCTTT.

This clone appeared a few times. V and J are TRBV28 and TRBJ1-5; TRBD1 agrees at 10 bases. This CDR3 spans 16 amino acids. Looked up from germline, CDR1 is MDHEN and CDR2 is SYDVKM. V shed 5 bases and J 1 base; nucleotides not matched to a gene: 5. CDR3 amino acids: CASSPQDRGSNQPQHF. The CDR3 DNA sequence: TGTGCCAGCAGTCCCCAGGACAGGGGGAGCAATCAGCCCCAGCATTTT.

The chain carries TRBV29-1 and TRBJ2-1, with 10 bases that match TRBD2. Trimming removed 3 bases from V and 8 bases from J; junction bases left unmatched: 7. The CDR3 consists of 14 residues. Per germline, CDR1 SQVTM and CDR2 ANQGSEA. In DNA form, the CDR3 reads TGCAGCGTTGAGAGCGGGAGGGCCGTCTATGAGCAGTTCTTC. The encoded protein is CSVESGRAVYEQFF.

The chain uses TRBV4-1 and TRBJ2-7; a weak D match, TRBD1 (6 bases). The length of the CDR3 is 14 residues. Deletions cut 2 bases from V and 2 bases from J, with 10 bases between. Germline V gives CDR1 MGHRA, CDR2 YSYEKL. Here the CDR3 reads CASSQLGTTYEQYF. The DNA for the CDR3 is TGCGCCAGCAGCCAACTCGGGACAACCTACGAGCAGTACTTC.

The genes are TRBV28 and TRBJ2-4, with 14 bases matching TRBD2. The CDR3 covers 15 residues. The trim removed 4 bases at V and 8 bases at J, leaving 4 bases unmatched. From germline, CDR1 is MDHEN and CDR2 SYDVKM. In nucleotides, the CDR3 is TGTGCCAGCAGTTCCCCGGGACTAGCGGGAGACATTCAGTACTTC. Protein sequence: CASSSPGLAGDIQYF.

The chain employs TRBV5-6 and TRBJ2-7, with 9 bases that match TRBD1. The V gene's germline CDR1 is SGHDT and CDR2 YYEEEE. This CDR3 region has 17 residues. Trimming took 0 bases from V and 8 from J; bases not matched to a gene: 15. The CDR3 region is CASSLGGQGSLRSKQYF. In DNA form, the CDR3 reads TGTGCCAGCAGCTTGGGGGGACAGGGTTCCCTTAGGAGTAAGCAGTACTTC.

The V gene is TRBV5-1, the J gene TRBJ2-3; tentatively, D is TRBD1 (6 bases). V was clipped by 0 bases and J by 5 bases, with 13 bases between them. This CDR3 is 15 amino acids long. Looked up from germline, CDR1 is SGHRS and CDR2 is YFSETQ. CDR3 protein: CASSLGFVGGDTQYF. In nucleotides, the CDR3 is TGCGCCAGCAGCTTGGGGTTTGTAGGGGGAGATACGCAGTATTTT.

The chain has TRBV15 and TRBJ2-5; D possibly matches TRBD1 or TRBD2 (6 bases each). The length of the CDR3 is 16 residues. Trimming took 3 bases from V and 1 from J, leaving 15 bases between them. CDR1 is LNHNV and CDR2 is YYDKDF in the germline V gene (reference sequence). This CDR3 reads CATSRTPWGAQETQYF. CDR3 DNA sequence: TGTGCCACCAGCAGGACCCCCTGGGGGGCCCAAGAGACCCAGTACTTC.

The chain uses TRBV30 and TRBJ2-2, with TRBD2 identical over 9 bases. The CDR3 runs to 15 residues. Germline CDR1 is GTSNPN and CDR2 is SVGIG (reference sequence). V shed 7 bases and J 3 bases; nucleotides not matched to a gene: 9. This CDR3 is CASAAGGPYTGELFF. CDR3 nucleotides: TGTGCCTCGGCTGCGGGAGGGCCGTACACCGGGGAGCTGTTTTTT. The full variable domain, rest sourced from reference TRBV30 and TRBJ2-2, is SQTIHQWPATLVQPVGSPLSLECTVEGTSNPNLYWYRQAAGRGLQLLFYSVGIGQISSEVPQNLSASRPQDRQFILSSKKLLLSDSGFYLCASAAGGPYTGELFFGEGSRLTVL.

CDR3 DNA sequence: TGTGCCTGGAACAAACTAGCGGGAGGTGGGACCCAGTACTTC. Its translation: CAWNKLAGGGTQYF. The chain couples TRBV30 to TRBJ2-5, with 12 bases that match TRBD2. This CDR3 is built from 14 residues. V lost 4 bases and J lost 7; bases outside the gene matches: 7. CDR1 is GTSNPN, CDR2 SVGIG, per germline (reference sequence).

The V and J genes are TRBV5-1 and TRBJ2-5; no clear D. Trimming stripped 4 bases from V and 1 base from J, with 14 bases between. The V gene's germline CDR1 is SGHRS and CDR2 YFSETQ. The CDR3 has 15 amino acids. Here the CDR3 reads CASSHIAGPQETQYF. In nucleotides, the CDR3 is TGCGCCAGCAGCCACATCGCAGGACCCCAAGAGACCCAGTACTTC. The whole variable domain, remainder taken from reference TRBV5-1 and TRBJ2-5, is KAGVTQTPRYLIKTRGQQVTLSCSPISGHRSVSWYQQTPGQGLQFLFEYFSETQRNKGNFPGRFSGRQFSNSRSEMNVSTLELGDSALYLCASSHIAGPQETQYFGPGTRLLVL.

The gene calls are TRBV2 and TRBJ1-2; 8 bases match TRBD1. Germline lookup yields CDR1 SNHLY and CDR2 FYNNEI. Losses at the gene ends were 4 bases for V and 5 bases for J; bases not matched to a gene: 6. CDR3 size: 14 residues. Here the CDR3 reads CASSATTGAYGYTF. The CDR3 DNA follows: TGTGCCAGCAGTGCTACGACAGGGGCGTATGGCTACACCTTC.

The sample holds a few counts of this clone. The same CDR3 is also encoded by other DNA sequences in this sample. This chain uses TRBV2 with TRBJ1-1; 10 positions match TRBD1. The CDR3 totals 14 residues. J gave up 1 base and V 4 bases, and 0 bases lay outside the gene matches. Germline-derived CDR1 and CDR2 are SNHLY and FYNNEI. CDR3 residues: CASSGQGANTEAFF. The CDR3 coding sequence is TGTGCCAGCAGTGGACAGGGGGCGAACACTGAAGCTTTCTTT.

Worth noting for this clone: The same CDR3 can be traced to other DNA sequences in this sample. CDR3 loop: CASSRLQETQYF. DNA of the CDR3: TGTGCCAGCAGTCGACTACAAGAGACCCAGTACTTC. V gene TRBV28 combines with J gene TRBJ2-5; tentatively, D is TRBD2 (5 bases). CDR3 size: 12 residues. Trimming took off 5 bases at V and 2 bases at J, with 6 bases between the two ends. Germline V gene lookup returns CDR1 MDHEN and CDR2 SYDVKM.

The J gene is TRBJ1-4, the V gene TRBV6-6; D is undetermined. Per germline, CDR1 MNHNY and CDR2 SVGAGI (reference sequence). This CDR3 region has 13 residues. Trimming removed 0 bases at V and 8 bases at J, with 7 bases between. The CDR3 DNA reads TGTGCCAGCAGTTACTCGGGCCTAGAAAAACTGTTTTTT. Amino acids: CASSYSGLEKLFF.

The genes are TRBV6-5 and TRBJ1-1; D gene ambiguous. The CDR3 loop spans 14 amino acids. Germline V CDR1 and CDR2: MNHEY, SVGAGI. Trimming cost V 6 bases and J 0 bases, with 11 bases left between them. In nucleotides, the CDR3 is TGTGCCAGCAGACGACCCAGTCTGAACACTGAAGCTTTCTTT. It translates to CASRRPSLNTEAFF.